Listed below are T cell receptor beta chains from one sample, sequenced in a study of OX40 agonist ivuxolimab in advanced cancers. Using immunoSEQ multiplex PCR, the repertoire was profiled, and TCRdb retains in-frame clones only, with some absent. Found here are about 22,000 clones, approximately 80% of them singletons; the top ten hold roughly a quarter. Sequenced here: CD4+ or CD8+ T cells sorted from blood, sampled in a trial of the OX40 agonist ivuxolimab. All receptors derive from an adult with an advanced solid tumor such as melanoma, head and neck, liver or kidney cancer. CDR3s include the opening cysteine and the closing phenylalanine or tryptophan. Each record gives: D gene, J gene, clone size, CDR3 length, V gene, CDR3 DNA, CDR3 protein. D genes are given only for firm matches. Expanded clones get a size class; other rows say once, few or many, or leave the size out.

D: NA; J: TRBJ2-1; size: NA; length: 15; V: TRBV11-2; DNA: TGTGCCAGCACCCCGTCGGCTAGTCCATACAATGAGCAGTTCTTC; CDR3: CASTPSASPYNEQFF
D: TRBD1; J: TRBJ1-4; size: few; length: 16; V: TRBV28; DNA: TGTGCCAGCAGTTCTCTGATGACAGGGGAGAATGAAAAACTGTTTTTT; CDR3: CASSSLMTGENEKLFF
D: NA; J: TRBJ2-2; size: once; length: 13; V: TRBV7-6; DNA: TGTGCCAGCAGCTCGGGGCCGGCGGGGGAGCTGTTTTTT; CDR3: CASSSGPAGELFF
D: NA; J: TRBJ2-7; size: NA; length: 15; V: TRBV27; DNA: TGTGCCAGCAGTCTCTCTGTAGGGGCAACATACGAGCAGTACTTC; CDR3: CASSLSVGATYEQYF
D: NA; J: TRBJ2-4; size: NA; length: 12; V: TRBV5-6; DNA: TGTGCCAGCAGCCCGGGCCAAAACATTCAGTACTTC; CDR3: CASSPGQNIQYF
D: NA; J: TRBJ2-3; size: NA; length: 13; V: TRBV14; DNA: TGTGCCAGCAGCTTAGGACAGACAGATACGCAGTATTTT; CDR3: CASSLGQTDTQYF
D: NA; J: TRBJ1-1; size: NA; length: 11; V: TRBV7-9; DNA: TGTGCCAGCAGCCGGGCGGCTGAAGCTTTCTTT; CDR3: CASSRAAEAFF
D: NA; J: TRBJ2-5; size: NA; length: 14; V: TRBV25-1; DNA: TGTGCCAGCAGCCCTAGGGTGTACCAAGAGACCCAGTACTTC; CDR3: CASSPRVYQETQYF
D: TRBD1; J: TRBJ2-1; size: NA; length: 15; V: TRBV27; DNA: TGTGCCAGCAGTCCCGGGACAGGCTCCTACAATGAGCAGTTCTTC; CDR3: CASSPGTGSYNEQFF
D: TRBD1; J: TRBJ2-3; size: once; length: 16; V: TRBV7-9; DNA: TGTGCCAGCAGTCCTCAGGGGGCTGCTTTCACAGATACGCAGTATTTT; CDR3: CASSPQGAAFTDTQYF
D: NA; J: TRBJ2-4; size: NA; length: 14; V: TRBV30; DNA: TGTGCCTGGCTCTCTGATCGGGCCAAAAACATTCAGTACTTC; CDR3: CAWLSDRAKNIQYF
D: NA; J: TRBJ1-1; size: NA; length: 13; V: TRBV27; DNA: TGTGCCAGCAAATCCCTGGCGGACACTGAAGCTTTCTTT; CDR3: CASKSLADTEAFF
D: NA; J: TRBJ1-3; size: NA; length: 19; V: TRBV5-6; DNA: TGTGCCAGCAGCTTTGGGACGGGGGACCGAATCCTCTCTGGAAACACCATATATTTT; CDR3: CASSFGTGDRILSGNTIYF
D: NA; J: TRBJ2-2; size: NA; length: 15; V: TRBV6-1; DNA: TGTGCCAGCAGTCCCCGGCCCGGCAACCGGGGGGAGCTGTTTTTT; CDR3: CASSPRPGNRGELFF
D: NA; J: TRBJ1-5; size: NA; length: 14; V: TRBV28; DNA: TGTGCCAGCAGCCACGCTCCGGGGGGTCAGCCCCAGCATTTT; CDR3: CASSHAPGGQPQHF
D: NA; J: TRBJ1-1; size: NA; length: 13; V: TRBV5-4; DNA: TGTGCCAGCAGCTATAGGGGGAGCACTGAAGCTTTCTTT; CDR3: CASSYRGSTEAFF
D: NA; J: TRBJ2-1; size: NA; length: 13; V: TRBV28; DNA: TGTGCCAGCAGTTTGGGGAGCCAGAGTGAGCAGTTCTTC; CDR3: CASSLGSQSEQFF
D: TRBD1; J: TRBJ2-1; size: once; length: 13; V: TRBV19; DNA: TGTGCCAGTAGTCCAGGGACAGGGTTTGAGCAGTTCTTC; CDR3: CASSPGTGFEQFF
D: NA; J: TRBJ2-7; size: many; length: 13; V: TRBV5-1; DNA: TGCGCCAGCAGCTCGGACAGCTCCTACGAGCAGTACTTC; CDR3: CASSSDSSYEQYF
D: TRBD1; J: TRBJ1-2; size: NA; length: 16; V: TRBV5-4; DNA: TGTGCCAGCAGCGCAGCCACAGGGGGGGGGCTTTATGGCTACACCTTC; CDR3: CASSAATGGGLYGYTF
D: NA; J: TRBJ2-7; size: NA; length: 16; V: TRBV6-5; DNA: TGTGCCAGCAGTTACTCCCCGGCGGGAAGCTCCTACGAGCAGTACTTC; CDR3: CASSYSPAGSSYEQYF
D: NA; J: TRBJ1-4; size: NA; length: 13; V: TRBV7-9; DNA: TGTGCCAGCAGCTCACAGGGTTATGAAAAACTGTTTTTT; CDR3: CASSSQGYEKLFF
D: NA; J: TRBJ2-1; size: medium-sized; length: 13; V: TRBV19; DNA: TGTGCCAGTAGCCTGTGGGGCTACGATGAGCAGTTCTTC; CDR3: CASSLWGYDEQFF
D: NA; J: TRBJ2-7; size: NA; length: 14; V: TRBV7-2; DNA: TGTGCCAGCAGCTTAGGACGGGGAAACTACGAGCAGTACTTC; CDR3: CASSLGRGNYEQYF
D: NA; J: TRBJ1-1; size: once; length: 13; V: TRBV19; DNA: TGTGCCAGTAGTATGGGCCAGAACACTGAAGCTTTCTTT; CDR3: CASSMGQNTEAFF
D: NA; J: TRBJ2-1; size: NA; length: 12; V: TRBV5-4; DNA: TGTGCCAGCAGCTTGCCATCAGGCGAGCAGTTCTTC; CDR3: CASSLPSGEQFF
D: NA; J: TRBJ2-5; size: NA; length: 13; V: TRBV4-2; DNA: TGTGCCAGCAGCTTCGCGGGGCGTCGGAGCCAGTACTTC; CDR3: CASSFAGRRSQYF
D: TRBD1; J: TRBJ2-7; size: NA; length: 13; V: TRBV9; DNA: TGTGCCAGCAGCGTAGGGACAGGGGTCGAGCAGTACTTC; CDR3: CASSVGTGVEQYF
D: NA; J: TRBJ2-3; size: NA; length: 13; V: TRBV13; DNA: TGTGCCAGCAGCTTAGAGGACACAGATACGCAGTATTTT; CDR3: CASSLEDTDTQYF
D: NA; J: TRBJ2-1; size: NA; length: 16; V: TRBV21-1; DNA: TGTGCCAGCAGTTCAAAACCGCTAGCGGACCGGAATGAGCAGTTCTTC; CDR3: CASSSKPLADRNEQFF
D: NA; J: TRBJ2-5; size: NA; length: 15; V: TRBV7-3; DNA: TGTGCCAGCAGCTTAGAGGGGGGCTCGATCGAGACCCAGTACTTC; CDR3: CASSLEGGSIETQYF